The next 18 T cell receptor beta chains were all read from a single sample in a study of control samples from healthy donors and cancer patients. Sequencing was performed with immunoSEQ multiplex PCR; in TCRdb, only in-frame clones are kept and a portion is missing. The table includes about 150,000 clones, roughly 88% detected once. The sequenced material came from blood. These receptors all come from a man aged 18 to 29 in good health.

The V gene is TRBV3-1 (or the pseudogene TRBV3-2), the J gene TRBJ2-7; D not certain. The V end was cut by 4 bases, the J end by 2 bases, with 9 bases between. The CDR3 has 13 amino acids. Germline CDR1 and CDR2: LGHDT and YNNKEL (reference sequence). Here the CDR3 DNA reads TGTGCCAGCAGCCTTTTCGGGCCCTACGAGCAGTACTTC. Encoded protein: CASSLFGPYEQYF.

This clone has only one observation. The chain employs TRBV29-1 and TRBJ1-2; D is undetermined. This CDR3 comprises 14 residues. CDR1 and CDR2 from the germline V gene are SQVTM and ANQGSEA. The V and J ends lost 2 bases and 0 bases respectively, with 10 bases between them. CDR3 loop: CSVESLGSNYGYTF. CDR3 nucleotides: TGCAGCGTTGAATCTTTAGGTTCTAACTATGGCTACACCTTC.

The chain joins TRBV24-1 to TRBJ2-5; D may be TRBD2 (5 bases). Germline assignment: CDR1 KGHDR and CDR2 SFDVKD. V shed 1 base and J shed 4 bases, with 12 bases lying between them. This CDR3 region has 15 residues. CDR3: CATSDFDGDRETQYF. The CDR3 nucleotides read TGTGCCACCAGTGATTTCGACGGGGATAGAGAGACCCAGTACTTC.

The chain employs TRBV19 and TRBJ2-4, with 13 bases that match TRBD2. Trimming cost V 5 bases and J 1 base; bases outside gene matches: 5. Looked up from germline, CDR1 is LNHDA and CDR2 is SQIVND (reference sequence). CDR3 length equals 17 residues. CDR3 region: CASSPRLAGGAKNIQYF. The DNA of the CDR3 is TGTGCCAGTAGTCCTCGACTAGCGGGGGGCGCCAAAAACATTCAGTACTTC.

This clone was seen a single time. The V and J genes are TRBV5-5 and TRBJ2-3; 7 bases match TRBD2. Per the germline V gene, CDR1 is SGHKS and CDR2 is YYEKEE (reference sequence). The CDR3 is made up of 17 amino acids. J was trimmed by 3 bases and V by 2 bases; bases with no gene match: 12. The CDR3 reads CASSLSPSGVGTDTQYF. CDR3 DNA: TGTGCCAGCAGCTTATCCCCCAGCGGGGTGGGAACAGATACGCAGTATTTT.

The chain employs TRBV7-3 and TRBJ2-7; D might be TRBD2 (5 bases). V lost 3 bases and J 3 bases, leaving 9 bases between the germline ends. This CDR3 contains 13 residues. The germline gives CDR1 SGHTA, CDR2 FQGTGA. CDR3 bases: TGTGCCAGCAGCTTCGGGGTTGGCTACGAGCAGTACTTC. It specifies CASSFGVGYEQYF. Variable domain in full (rest from reference TRBV7-3 and TRBJ2-7): GAGVSQTPSNKVTEKGKYVELRCDPISGHTALYWYRQSLGQGPEFLIYFQGTGAADDSGLPNDRFFAVRPEGSVSTLKIQRTERGDSAVYLCASSFGVGYEQYFGPGTRLTVT.

The chain uses TRBV7-8 and TRBJ2-1, with TRBD2 identical over 10 bases. Germline loops: CDR1 SGHVS, CDR2 FQNEAQ. Unmatched junction bases numbered 15, after V lost 8 bases and J lost 8 bases. CDR3 length: 16 amino acids. In nucleotides, the CDR3 is TGTGCCAGCTCCTTTCAGACTAGCGGGCCTGAGCATGAGCAGTTCTTC. The encoded protein is CASSFQTSGPEHEQFF.

J is TRBJ2-5 and V is TRBV9; tentative D call: TRBD1 (6 bases). Germline loops: CDR1 SGDLS, CDR2 YYNGEE. CDR3 size: 15 residues. Trimming stripped 3 bases from V and 2 bases from J, with 14 bases between. The CDR3 bases are TGTGCCAGCAGCGACACCGGGACAACGCAAGAGACCCAGTACTTC. The encoded protein is CASSDTGTTQETQYF. Full variable domain (remainder filled in from reference TRBV9 and TRBJ2-5): DSGVTQTPKHLITATGQRVTLRCSPRSGDLSVYWYQQSLDQGLQFLIQYYNGEERAKGNILERFSAQQFPDLHSELNLSSLELGDSALYFCASSDTGTTQETQYFGPGTRLLVL.

This clone was seen just once. V usage is TRBV2 and J usage is TRBJ1-3; D unresolved. This CDR3 region has 16 residues. Germline V lookup: CDR1 SNHLY, CDR2 FYNNEI. V was cut by 3 bases and J by 0 bases, with 12 bases left in between. The CDR3 reads CASSDRWPSSGNTIYF. The CDR3 DNA sequence: TGTGCCAGCAGTGACAGGTGGCCCTCCTCTGGAAACACCATATATTTT.

J is TRBJ2-1 and V is TRBV5-4, with D perhaps TRBD2 (5 bases). Germline loops: CDR1 SGHNT, CDR2 YYREEE (reference sequence). V lost 1 base to trimming and J lost 0 bases, with 8 bases between them. The CDR3 runs to 15 residues. The CDR3 reads CASSLSSSSYNEQFF. CDR3 sequence (DNA): TGTGCCAGCAGCTTGTCTAGCTCCTCCTACAATGAGCAGTTCTTC.

The V gene is TRBV5-1, the J gene TRBJ2-5, with TRBD1 as a possible D gene (5 bases). The length of the CDR3 is 13 residues. V shed 0 bases and J shed 5 bases, with 8 bases lying between them. The germline V gene has CDR1 SGHRS and CDR2 YFSETQ. CDR3 DNA: TGCGCCAGCAGCTTGGTTGGACACGAGACCCAGTACTTC. Protein: CASSLVGHETQYF. Full variable domain (missing parts from reference TRBV5-1 and TRBJ2-5): KAGVTQTPRYLIKTRGQQVTLSCSPISGHRSVSWYQQTPGQGLQFLFEYFSETQRNKGNFPGRFSGRQFSNSRSEMNVSTLELGDSALYLCASSLVGHETQYFGPGTRLLVL.

The rearrangement joins TRBV7-2 to TRBJ2-7; D is perhaps TRBD1 or TRBD2 (5 bases each). Per germline, CDR1 SGHTA and CDR2 FQGNSA. This CDR3 has 16 amino acids. V gave up 5 bases and J gave up 2 bases, with 19 bases separating them. The CDR3 nucleotides read TGTGCCAGCAGCACTACCGGGACGCCCATCCCCTACGAGCAGTACTTC. It encodes CASSTTGTPIPYEQYF. Complete variable domain (other parts from reference TRBV7-2 and TRBJ2-7): GAGVSQSPSNKVTEKGKDVELRCDPISGHTALYWYRQSLGQGLEFLIYFQGNSAPDKSGLPSDRFSAERTGGSVSTLTIQRTQQEDSAVYLCASSTTGTPIPYEQYFGPGTRLTVT.

V is TRBV6-6 and J is TRBJ1-5; no clear D. Germline CDR1 MNHNY, CDR2 SVGAGI (reference sequence). The CDR3 runs to 15 residues. The V end lost 8 bases, the J end lost 3 bases, and 17 bases lay between the germline ends. CDR3 protein: CASLYDLSSNQPQHF. The CDR3 nucleotides read TGTGCCAGCCTCTATGACCTATCCTCCAATCAGCCCCAGCATTTT.

The chain uses TRBV7-2 and TRBJ1-2; TRBD1 matches 8 bases. Germline CDR1 and CDR2: SGHTA and FQGNSA. This CDR3 region has 15 residues. The trim removed 2 bases at V and 3 bases at J, leaving 5 bases unmatched. Written as DNA, the CDR3 is TGTGCCAGCAGCTTAACCAGGGGGCAAGACTATGGCTACACCTTC. Its protein is CASSLTRGQDYGYTF.

V is TRBV30 and J is TRBJ2-6; D might be TRBD1 (6 bases). Germline V CDR1 and CDR2: GTSNPN, SVGIG (reference sequence). With 2 bases removed from V and 2 bases from J, the gap between germline ends came to 10 bases. CDR3 length: 15 amino acids. DNA of the CDR3: TGTGCCTGGAGTCTACAGGGAACTGGGGCCAACGTCCTGACTTTC. It yields the protein CAWSLQGTGANVLTF.

This clone was seen once. The CDR3 nucleotides read TGTGCCAGTAGTACGACTAGCGGGGGTTACAATGAGCAGTTCTTC. Amino acid sequence: CASSTTSGGYNEQFF. The chain recombines TRBV19 with TRBJ2-1; the match to TRBD2 covers 12 bases. V trimming: 4 bases; J trimming: 4 bases; junction bases outside the gene matches: 2. This CDR3 is built from 15 residues. The germline gives CDR1 LNHDA, CDR2 SQIVND (reference sequence). Looking up the rest from reference TRBV19 and TRBJ2-1 gives the full variable domain: DGGITQSPKYLFRKEGQNVTLSCEQNLNHDAMYWYRQDPGQGLRLIYYSQIVNDFQKGDIAEGYSVSREKKESFPLTVTSAQKNPTAFYLCASSTTSGGYNEQFFGPGTRLTVL.

The V call is TRBV5-1, the J call TRBJ1-1; a possible D gene is TRBD1 (6 bases). The CDR3 length is 15 residues. The V gene's germline CDR1 is SGHRS and CDR2 YFSETQ. The germline V and J ends were trimmed by 0 bases and 3 bases, with 12 bases remaining between them. CDR3 sequence reads: CASSLAGAGDTEAFF. CDR3 DNA: TGCGCCAGCAGCTTGGCAGGGGCGGGGGACACTGAAGCTTTCTTT.

The genes are TRBV27 and TRBJ1-6, with D perhaps TRBD1 (6 bases). The CDR3 sequence is 16 residues long. Trimming removed 4 bases from V and 8 bases from J, with 18 bases in between. Germline values: CDR1 MNHEY, CDR2 SMNVEV (reference sequence). CDR3 in DNA: TGTGCCAGCAGTTCGAACGGACAGCCCCGGGATTCACCCCTCCACTTT. Translating it yields CASSSNGQPRDSPLHF.